One and the same sample provided the 32 T cell receptor beta chains below, sequenced in a study of T cell changes during pregnancy in multiple sclerosis. Libraries were prepared by immunoSEQ multiplex PCR; TCRdb keeps only in-frame clonotypes and omits some of them. The table shows 50,000 or so clones, with around 95% occurring only once. Source: CD8+ T cells from peripheral blood mononuclear cells, taken after pregnancy. The source is a female donor with multiple sclerosis, enrolled in a pregnancy study.

This chain joins TRBV6-4 and TRBJ2-1; 11 bases align to TRBD2. CDR3 size: 15 residues. Germline assignment: CDR1 MRHNA and CDR2 SNTAGT. J gave up 6 bases and V 0 bases, and 1 base lay outside the gene matches. The CDR3 protein is CASSDSSGGANEQFF. DNA for the CDR3: TGTGCCAGCAGTGACTCTAGCGGGGGGGCCAATGAGCAGTTCTTC.

The chain recombines TRBV2 with TRBJ2-7; D may be TRBD1 (6 bases). The length of the CDR3 is 15 residues. From germline, CDR1 is SNHLY and CDR2 FYNNEI. The germline V and J ends were trimmed by 7 bases and 5 bases, with 21 bases remaining between them. Written as DNA, the CDR3 is TGTGCCAGCACCCGAGGGAGACAGGTTGGGAACGAGCAGTACTTC. Amino acids: CASTRGRQVGNEQYF.

The rearrangement uses TRBV9 and TRBJ2-2; no firm D call. Germline lookup yields CDR1 SGDLS and CDR2 YYNGEE. The CDR3 consists of 16 residues. V was pared by 0 bases and J by 2 bases, with 11 bases between. The DNA of the CDR3 is TGTGCCAGCAGCGTAGAGTGGCAGGCTAACACCGGGGAGCTGTTTTTT. It specifies CASSVEWQANTGELFF.

This sequence joins TRBV7-9 and TRBJ2-7, with D unclear. With 5 bases removed from V and 7 bases from J, the gap between germline ends came to 15 bases. This CDR3 region has 13 residues. Germline lookup yields CDR1 SEHNR and CDR2 FQNEAQ (reference sequence). CDR3 bases: TGTGCCAGCAGCGATCGTCTCTCCGGGGAGCAGTACTTC. Its protein product is CASSDRLSGEQYF.

V usage is TRBV6-1 and J usage is TRBJ1-1; TRBD1 might be the D (5 bases). V gave up 7 bases and J gave up 8 bases, with 14 bases separating them. The CDR3 has 12 residues. Germline CDR1 and CDR2: MNHNS and SASEGT. For the CDR3, the DNA is TGTGCCAGCAACCTATTCACAGGAGAAGCTTTCTTT. It encodes CASNLFTGEAFF.

The rearrangement uses TRBV19 and TRBJ1-5; D gene unclear. Trimming removed 4 bases from V and 1 base from J, with 8 bases in between. The germline V gene has CDR1 LNHDA and CDR2 SQIVND (reference sequence). There are 14 residues in the CDR3. The CDR3, as DNA: TGTGCCAGTAGTAGAGGGTGGAGCAATCAGCCCCAGCATTTT. Its translation is CASSRGWSNQPQHF.

The chain employs TRBV7-3 and TRBJ2-2; D possibly corresponds to TRBD1 (6 bases). The CDR3 is 16 amino acids. Trimming removed 4 bases at V and 2 bases at J, with 14 bases between. Looked up from germline, CDR1 is SGHTA and CDR2 is FQGTGA. The CDR3 DNA reads as TGTGCCAGCAGCTCGCCGGGACACCTAAACACCGGGGAGCTGTTTTTT. This codes for CASSSPGHLNTGELFF. The entire variable domain, with the rest obtained from reference TRBV7-3 and TRBJ2-2, is as follows: GAGVSQTPSNKVTEKGKYVELRCDPISGHTALYWYRQSLGQGPEFLIYFQGTGAADDSGLPNDRFFAVRPEGSVSTLKIQRTERGDSAVYLCASSSPGHLNTGELFFGEGSRLTVL.

The V and J genes are TRBV9 and TRBJ1-1; D not certain. The CDR3 loop spans 12 amino acids. Germline V lookup: CDR1 SGDLS, CDR2 YYNGEE. Deletions cut 3 bases from V and 2 bases from J, with 5 bases between. The CDR3 DNA follows: TGTGCCAGCAGCGGGCAAAACACTGAAGCTTTCTTT. Translation: CASSGQNTEAFF. Supplemented by reference TRBV9 and TRBJ1-1, the full variable domain reads DSGVTQTPKHLITATGQRVTLRCSPRSGDLSVYWYQQSLDQGLQFLIQYYNGEERAKGNILERFSAQQFPDLHSELNLSSLELGDSALYFCASSGQNTEAFFGQGTRLTVV.

The chain joins TRBV6-4 to TRBJ2-3; 13 nucleotides align to TRBD2. The length of the CDR3 is 17 residues. Germline V CDR1 and CDR2: MRHNA, SNTAGT. V was pared by 3 bases and J by 3 bases, with 6 bases of the junction left unmatched. CDR3 sequence: CASSDNTSGRATDTQYF. CDR3 in DNA: TGTGCCAGCAGTGATAATACTAGCGGGAGGGCAACAGATACGCAGTATTTT.

V is TRBV7-6 and J is TRBJ1-1; 9 bases are shared with TRBD1. Germline CDR1 SGHVS, CDR2 FNYEAQ. The V segment lost 4 bases and the J segment 0 bases; nucleotides outside the gene matches: 9. The CDR3 length is 17 residues. CDR3 DNA: TGTGCCAGCAGCTCCCCGGGACAGGGACCGGTGAACACTGAAGCTTTCTTT. Translating it yields CASSSPGQGPVNTEAFF. The variable domain in full, with the rest retrieved from reference TRBV7-6 and TRBJ1-1, is GAGVSQSPRYKVTKRGQDVALRCDPISGHVSLYWYRQALGQGPEFLTYFNYEAQQDKSGLPNDRFSAERPEGSISTLTIQRTEQRDSAMYRCASSSPGQGPVNTEAFFGQGTRLTVV.

Only one count was recorded for this clone. This rearrangement joins TRBV7-9 to TRBJ2-1, with D perhaps TRBD2 (6 bases). V was cut by 4 bases and J by 4 bases, with 11 bases left in between. In germline, CDR1 is SEHNR, CDR2 FQNEAQ (reference sequence). The CDR3 is made up of 14 amino acids. Here the CDR3 DNA reads TGTGCCAGCAGCTCGCTAGCGTTTTACAATGAGCAGTTCTTC. It encodes CASSSLAFYNEQFF.

The chain links TRBV28 to TRBJ2-7; 10 positions agree with TRBD1. CDR3 length equals 14 residues. V lost 4 bases and J lost 4; bases outside the gene matches: 4. Germline values: CDR1 MDHEN, CDR2 SYDVKM. The DNA for the CDR3 is TGTGCCAGCAGTTCGGGACAGGGGTTGTACGAGCAGTACTTC. Amino acid sequence: CASSSGQGLYEQYF.

The chain uses TRBV7-9 and TRBJ1-2, with TRBD1 identical over 8 bases. The CDR3 contains 16 residues. After removal of 5 bases from V and 5 bases from J, the junction contained 13 bases not matched to a gene. CDR1 and CDR2 (germline): SEHNR, FQNEAQ (reference sequence). The CDR3 sequence: CASSHGTGGTIYGYTF. CDR3 DNA: TGTGCCAGCAGCCATGGGACAGGCGGTACTATTTATGGCTACACCTTC.

The chain is built from TRBV7-9 and TRBJ2-4; D uncertain. The V gene's germline CDR1 is SEHNR and CDR2 FQNEAQ (reference sequence). V was clipped by 5 bases and J by 5 bases, with 7 bases between them. The CDR3 sequence is 12 residues long. The CDR3 nucleotides are TGTGCCAGCAGCCTTGCGGAAAACATTCAGTACTTC. Protein product: CASSLAENIQYF.

The rearrangement links TRBV10-3 to TRBJ2-7; D is perhaps TRBD1 (5 bases). Trimming cost V 5 bases and J 0 bases, with 8 bases left between them. Germline CDR1 and CDR2: ENHRY and SYGVKD. The CDR3 runs to 13 residues. Written as DNA, the CDR3 is TGTGCCATCAGTCTGGACACCTCCTACGAGCAGTACTTC. Its translation: CAISLDTSYEQYF.

This clone was observed once. The rearrangement links TRBV6-1 to TRBJ2-3; perhaps TRBD1 as D (5 bases). CDR1 is MNHNS, CDR2 SASEGT, per germline. V gave up 11 bases and J gave up 0 bases, with 15 bases separating them. CDR3 length: 14 residues. CDR3 sequence: CAAGHPASTDTQYF. DNA for the CDR3: TGTGCCGCAGGACACCCCGCTAGCACAGATACGCAGTATTTT.

The CDR3 coding sequence is TGTGCCAGCAGCTTAGACAGGGAGGGGAACACCGGGGAGCTGTTTTTT. This codes for CASSLDREGNTGELFF. The chain couples TRBV7-8 to TRBJ2-2; D perhaps matches TRBD2 (7 bases). Germline CDR1 reads SGHVS; CDR2 reads FQNEAQ. The CDR3 totals 16 residues. V was clipped by 1 base and J by 1 base, with 10 bases between them.

The chain recombines TRBV27 with TRBJ2-5; D gene uncertain. This CDR3 contains 16 residues. The ends were cut back, 0 bases at V and 1 base at J, with 12 bases in the middle. Germline V gives CDR1 MNHEY, CDR2 SMNVEV (reference sequence). CDR3 loop: CASSLSPGEFQETQYF. CDR3 sequence (DNA): TGTGCCAGCAGTTTATCCCCCGGAGAATTCCAAGAGACCCAGTACTTC.

This clone was picked up one time. V gene TRBV4-1 combines with J gene TRBJ2-5; D is undetermined. The CDR3 length is 14 residues. Germline V CDR1 and CDR2: MGHRA, YSYEKL. V shed 0 bases and J shed 10 bases, with 15 bases lying between them. The CDR3 sequence is CASSQDPYYSDQYF. The CDR3 nucleotides read TGCGCCAGCAGCCAAGATCCGTACTACTCCGACCAGTACTTC.

This chain connects TRBV4-3 to TRBJ1-1, with D perhaps TRBD1 (6 bases). Germline assignment: CDR1 LGHNA and CDR2 YSLEER. Trimming took 1 base from V and 5 from J, leaving 14 bases between them. CDR3 length: 15 residues. CDR3 protein: CASSQAQTGFTEAFF. DNA of the CDR3: TGCGCCAGCAGCCAAGCTCAAACAGGGTTTACTGAAGCTTTCTTT.

V usage is TRBV7-8 and J usage is TRBJ2-3; 10 nucleotides align to TRBD1. The V segment lost 3 bases and the J segment 4 bases; nucleotides outside the gene matches: 7. CDR1 and CDR2 (germline): SGHVS, FQNEAQ. CDR3 length equals 16 residues. CDR3 amino acids: CASSLLWDRGSDTQYF. In nucleotides, the CDR3 is TGTGCCAGCAGCTTGTTATGGGACAGGGGTTCAGATACGCAGTATTTT.

This sequence joins TRBV7-6 and TRBJ2-1; 11 positions agree with TRBD2. Germline values: CDR1 SGHVS, CDR2 FNYEAQ. V shed 2 bases and J 10 bases; nucleotides not matched to a gene: 10. The CDR3 runs 16 residues. CDR3 protein: CASSLYLAGGPGEQFF. DNA for the CDR3: TGTGCCAGCAGCTTATACCTAGCGGGGGGCCCGGGAGAGCAGTTCTTC.

Only one count was recorded for this clone. Sequence at one end of the junction differs from germline and may be a read error. The chain uses TRBV11-2 and TRBJ2-7; tentative D call: TRBD2 (7 bases). The CDR3 runs to 15 residues. Germline V gene data show CDR1 as SGHAT and CDR2 as FQNNGV. The CDR3, as DNA: TGCGCCAGCAGCCAAGAATCGGGGGGCGCCTACGAGCAGTACTTC. Translated: CASSQESGGAYEQYF.

This clone has just one count. This rearrangement joins TRBV4-1 to TRBJ2-7; D might be TRBD1 (5 bases). From germline, CDR1 is MGHRA and CDR2 YSYEKL. The CDR3 is 14 amino acids. Trimming stripped 4 bases from V and 2 bases from J, with 12 bases between. This CDR3 reads CASSLARGTYEQYF. CDR3 coding DNA: TGCGCCAGCAGCCTCGCAAGGGGTACCTACGAGCAGTACTTC.

The chain has TRBV9 and TRBJ1-2; D gene unclear. Germline loops: CDR1 SGDLS, CDR2 YYNGEE. The ends were cut back, 6 bases at V and 4 bases at J, with 10 bases in the middle. The CDR3 has 12 residues. This CDR3 is CASKTSPYGYTF. The CDR3 DNA is TGTGCCAGCAAAACTTCTCCCTATGGCTACACCTTC.

The chain uses TRBV28 and TRBJ2-1, with 11 bases aligning to TRBD2. V lost 9 bases, J lost 0 bases, and 7 bases stayed unmatched. Germline V gene data show CDR1 as MDHEN and CDR2 as SYDVKM. The CDR3 covers 16 residues. CDR3 DNA: TGTGCCAGTACTAGCGGGAGAATGACCTCCTACAATGAGCAGTTCTTC. It yields the protein CASTSGRMTSYNEQFF.

The V call is TRBV7-9, the J call TRBJ2-2, with TRBD2 matching 7 bases. The V gene's germline CDR1 is SEHNR and CDR2 FQNEAQ (reference sequence). This CDR3 has 18 residues. V shed 3 bases and J 3 bases; nucleotides not matched to a gene: 13. CDR3 loop: CASSFGGGSSGDTGELFF. CDR3 in DNA: TGTGCCAGCAGCTTCGGCGGCGGGAGCTCTGGCGACACCGGGGAGCTGTTTTTT.

This chain links TRBV7-9 with TRBJ2-1, with D hard to call. The CDR3 is 10 amino acids. Looked up from germline, CDR1 is SEHNR and CDR2 is FQNEAQ (reference sequence). V gave up 5 bases and J gave up 8 bases, with 4 bases separating them. Here the CDR3 reads CASSRDEQFF. CDR3 coding DNA: TGTGCCAGCAGCCGGGATGAGCAGTTCTTC.

This clone has a handful of counts. V usage is TRBV27 and J usage is TRBJ1-3; D unresolved. Germline CDR1 is MNHEY and CDR2 is SMNVEV (reference sequence). The CDR3 has 15 residues. Trimming shortened V by 0 bases and J by 4 bases, and 10 bases separated the two germline ends. The CDR3 DNA reads TGTGCCAGCAGTTTATCTCCGGGATCAGGAAACACCATATATTTT. It translates to CASSLSPGSGNTIYF.

The chain carries TRBV5-3 and TRBJ2-7, with 12 bases lining up with TRBD2. TRBV5-3 is an ORF; its function is uncertain. The trim removed 4 bases at V and 6 bases at J, leaving 20 bases unmatched. The CDR3 totals 19 residues. The CDR3 nucleotides read TGTGCCAGAAGCATCGTACTAGCGGGAGGTTCCCATCCCTTTAGCGAGCAGTACTTC. Translation gives CARSIVLAGGSHPFSEQYF.

This chain joins TRBV2 and TRBJ2-7; 7 bases fit TRBD1. V was pared by 6 bases and J by 2 bases, with 4 bases of the junction left unmatched. Per the germline V gene, CDR1 is SNHLY and CDR2 is FYNNEI. This CDR3 comprises 13 residues. Here the CDR3 DNA reads TGTGCCAGCAGCCTGGGACAGACCTACGAGCAGTACTTC. It specifies CASSLGQTYEQYF.

The chain couples TRBV29-1 to TRBJ1-1; TRBD1 might be the D (5 bases). Germline assignment: CDR1 SQVTM and CDR2 ANQGSEA. The CDR3 loop spans 12 amino acids. The V end was cut by 3 bases, the J end by 7 bases, with 12 bases between. The CDR3 region is CSVDGGGFEAFF. DNA of the CDR3: TGCAGCGTTGACGGGGGAGGTTTTGAAGCTTTCTTT. Drawing the rest from reference TRBV29-1 and TRBJ1-1, the complete variable domain is SAVISQKPSRDICQRGTSLTIQCQVDSQVTMMFWYRQQPGQSLTLIATANQGSEATYESGFVIDKFPISRPNLTFSTLTVSNMSPEDSSIYLCSVDGGGFEAFFGQGTRLTVV.